Listed here are 14 T cell receptor beta chains from one sample, sequenced in a study of CD8 T cells in Susac syndrome. Reverse transcription used roughly 0.5 to 1 ug RNA and random hexamers. MiXCR was run by TCRdb on the immunoSEQ multiplex PCR reads, yielding one entry per CDR3 protein. Of approximately 300,000 distinct CDR3 sequences detected, approximately 85% appear once; the ten largest clones hold approximately 0.2%. Sequenced: CD8+ T cells from PBMCs. These receptors were taken from a human donor with multiple sclerosis.

The genes are TRBV24-1 and TRBJ1-4; D call uncertain. The CDR3 runs to 13 residues. Looked up from germline, CDR1 is KGHDR and CDR2 is SFDVKD. V lost 2 bases, J lost 9 bases, and 9 bases lay in between. The DNA of the CDR3 is TGTGCCACCAGTGATTCTAGGCCCCAAAAACTGTTTTTT. Its protein product is CATSDSRPQKLFF.

In its sample, this clonotype was seen once. The chain recombines TRBV10-3 with TRBJ1-4; no clear D gene. Trimming stripped 0 bases from V and 6 bases from J, with 8 bases between. Germline assignment: CDR1 ENHRY and CDR2 SYGVKD. The CDR3 loop spans 14 amino acids. The CDR3 DNA sequence: TGTGCCATCAGTGAGTCTTTAGGATATGAAAAACTGTTTTTT. Amino acid sequence: CAISESLGYEKLFF.

The chain employs TRBV27 and TRBJ1-4, with D tentatively TRBD1 (6 bases). The CDR3 runs to 15 residues. The germline gives CDR1 MNHEY, CDR2 SMNVEV (reference sequence). With 2 bases removed from V and 8 bases from J, the gap between germline ends came to 15 bases. CDR3 amino acids: CASSLIPGAGEKLFF. The CDR3 coding sequence is TGTGCCAGCAGTTTAATCCCGGGGGCTGGGGAAAAACTGTTTTTT.

CDR3 nucleotides: TGTGCCAGCAGTTCACTAGCGGGAGTAGGGCAGCAGTACTTC. It encodes CASSSLAGVGQQYF. This rearrangement joins TRBV27 to TRBJ2-7; 11 bases are shared with TRBD2. The CDR3 is 14 residues long. The germline CDR1 and CDR2 sequences are MNHEY and SMNVEV (reference sequence). The V gene end was trimmed by 4 bases and the J gene end by 8 bases; junction bases not matched to a gene: 7.

CDR3 sequence: CASSLLGGSEAFF. The CDR3, as DNA: TGTGCCAGCAGTTTACTAGGGGGGAGTGAAGCTTTCTTT. The chain links TRBV28 to TRBJ1-1; D possibly corresponds to TRBD1 (6 bases). V lost 2 bases and J lost 7, with 11 bases in between. Germline loops: CDR1 MDHEN, CDR2 SYDVKM. This CDR3 is built from 13 residues.

This sequence joins TRBV7-9 and TRBJ1-4; 9 bases match TRBD1. The V gene end was trimmed by 1 base and the J gene end by 2 bases; junction bases not matched to a gene: 5. The CDR3 runs to 17 residues. Germline V lookup: CDR1 SEHNR, CDR2 FQNEAQ (reference sequence). CDR3 residues: CASSLGGTGTTNEKLFF. The CDR3 nucleotides read TGTGCCAGCAGCTTAGGGGGGACAGGGACTACTAATGAAAAACTGTTTTTT.

V is TRBV9 and J is TRBJ2-7; TRBD1 aligns across 7 bases. Unmatched junction bases numbered 6, after V lost 4 bases and J lost 2 bases. The CDR3 length is 14 residues. Germline V gene lookup returns CDR1 SGDLS and CDR2 YYNGEE. CDR3 in DNA: TGTGCCAGCAGCCTCGGGACAGCTGCCTACGAGCAGTACTTC. It encodes CASSLGTAAYEQYF. Complete variable domain (other parts from reference TRBV9 and TRBJ2-7): DSGVTQTPKHLITATGQRVTLRCSPRSGDLSVYWYQQSLDQGLQFLIQYYNGEERAKGNILERFSAQQFPDLHSELNLSSLELGDSALYFCASSLGTAAYEQYFGPGTRLTVT.

Only a few counts were recorded for this clonotype. The V gene is TRBV6-2 or TRBV6-3, the J gene TRBJ2-7; 12 nucleotides align to TRBD1. V was pared by 0 bases and J by 3 bases, with 6 bases of the junction left unmatched. CDR3 length: 17 residues. The V gene's germline CDR1 is MNHEY and CDR2 SVGEGT. CDR3 DNA: TGTGCCAGCAGTTACTCGACTGGGACAGGGGGCCTCTACGAGCAGTACTTC. As protein: CASSYSTGTGGLYEQYF.

The chain joins TRBV4-1 to TRBJ1-1; D remains unclear. The CDR3 has 14 residues. Germline values: CDR1 MGHRA, CDR2 YSYEKL. Trimming took off 0 bases at V and 1 base at J, with 6 bases between the two ends. CDR3 coding DNA: TGCGCCAGCAGCCAAGAAGCGGGGAACACTGAAGCTTTCTTT. Its protein is CASSQEAGNTEAFF.

This sequence joins TRBV25-1 and TRBJ2-3; TRBD1 agrees at 10 bases. The CDR3 sequence is 15 residues long. Trimming cost V 3 bases and J 4 bases; bases outside gene matches: 4. Germline V gives CDR1 MGHDK, CDR2 SYGVNS. In DNA form, the CDR3 reads TGTGCCAGCAGTGAGGGACAGGGGTTCCCAGATACGCAGTATTTT. Protein sequence: CASSEGQGFPDTQYF.

The chain is built from TRBV20-1 and TRBJ2-5; maybe TRBD2 (5 bases). Germline CDR1 is DFQATT and CDR2 is SNEGSKA (reference sequence). CDR3 length: 13 residues. Between the trimmed V and J ends, which lost 3 bases and 1 base, there was a span of 9 bases. DNA of the CDR3: TGCAGTGCTAGGGAGCGGATCCAAGAGACCCAGTACTTC. It yields the protein CSARERIQETQYF.

As for this clonotype: The junction does not match germline at one end; this may be a read error. V gene TRBV12-3 or TRBV12-4 combines with J gene TRBJ2-7, with D possibly TRBD1 on 6 matching bases. CDR3 length equals 13 residues. This chain's CDR3 is CASSFTADSENTF. DNA for the CDR3: TGTGCCAGCAGTTTTACGGCGGACAGCGAAAACACCTTC.

The chain carries TRBV19 and TRBJ1-1, with D maybe TRBD1 (6 bases). Germline CDR1 and CDR2: LNHDA and SQIVND (reference sequence). The CDR3 contains 15 residues. V lost 6 bases and J 6 bases, leaving 20 bases between the germline ends. In DNA, the CDR3 is TGTGCCAGTAGCCCAAGGTTGCAGGGGCCCCCTGAAGCTTTCTTT. The encoded protein is CASSPRLQGPPEAFF.

The chain is built from TRBV3-1 and TRBJ2-7; 12 nucleotides match TRBD2. Per germline, CDR1 LGHDT and CDR2 YNNKEL (reference sequence). The CDR3 runs to 16 residues. V trimming: 0 bases; J trimming: 2 bases; junction bases outside the gene matches: 2. For the CDR3, the DNA is TGTGCCAGCAGCCAAGATCGACTAGCGGGAGCCTACGAGCAGTACTTC. It is translated as CASSQDRLAGAYEQYF.